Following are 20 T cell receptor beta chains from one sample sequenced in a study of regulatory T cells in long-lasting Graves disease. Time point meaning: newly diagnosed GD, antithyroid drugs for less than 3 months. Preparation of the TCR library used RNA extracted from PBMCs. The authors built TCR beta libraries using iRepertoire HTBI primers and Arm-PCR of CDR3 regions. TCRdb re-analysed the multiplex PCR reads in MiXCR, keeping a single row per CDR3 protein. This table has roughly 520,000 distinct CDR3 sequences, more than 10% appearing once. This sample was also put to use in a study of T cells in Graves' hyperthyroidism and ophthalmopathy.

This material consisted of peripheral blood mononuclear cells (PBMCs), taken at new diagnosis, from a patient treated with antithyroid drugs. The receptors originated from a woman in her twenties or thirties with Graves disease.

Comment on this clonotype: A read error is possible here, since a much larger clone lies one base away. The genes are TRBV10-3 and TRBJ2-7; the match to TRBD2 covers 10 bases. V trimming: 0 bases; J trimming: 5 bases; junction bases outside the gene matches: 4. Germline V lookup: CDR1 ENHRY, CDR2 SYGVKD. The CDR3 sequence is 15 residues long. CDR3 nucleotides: TGTGCCATCAGTGAGTCTTTAGCGGGAGGCCACGAGCAGTACTTC. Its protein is CAISESLAGGHEQYF.

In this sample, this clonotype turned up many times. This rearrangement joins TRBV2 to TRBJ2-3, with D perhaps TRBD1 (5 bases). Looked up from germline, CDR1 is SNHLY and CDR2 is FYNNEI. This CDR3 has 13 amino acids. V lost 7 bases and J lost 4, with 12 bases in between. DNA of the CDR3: TGTGCCAGCACCAGACAGTCGCCAGATACGCAGTATTTT. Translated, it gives CASTRQSPDTQYF.

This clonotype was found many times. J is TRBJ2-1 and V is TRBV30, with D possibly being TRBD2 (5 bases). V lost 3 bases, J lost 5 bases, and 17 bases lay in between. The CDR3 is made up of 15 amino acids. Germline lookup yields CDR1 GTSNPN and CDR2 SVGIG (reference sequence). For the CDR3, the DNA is TGTGCCTGGAGCCGGAGGTGGGCAACTAACAATGAGCAGTTCTTC. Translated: CAWSRRWATNNEQFF.

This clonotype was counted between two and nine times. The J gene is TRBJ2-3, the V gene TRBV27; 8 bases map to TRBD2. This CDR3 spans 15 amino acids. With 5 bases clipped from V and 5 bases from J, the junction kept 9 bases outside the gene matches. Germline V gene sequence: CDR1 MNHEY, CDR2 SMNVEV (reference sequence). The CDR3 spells CASSPRSGRGDTQYF. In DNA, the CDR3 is TGTGCCAGCAGTCCAAGGAGCGGGAGAGGAGATACGCAGTATTTT.

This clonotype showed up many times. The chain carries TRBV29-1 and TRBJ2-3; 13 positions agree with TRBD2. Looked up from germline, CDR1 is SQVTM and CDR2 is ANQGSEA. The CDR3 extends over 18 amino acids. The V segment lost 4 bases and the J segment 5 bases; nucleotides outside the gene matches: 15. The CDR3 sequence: CSVGPTSGRDSVEDTQYF. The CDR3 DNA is TGCAGCGTTGGCCCAACTAGCGGGAGGGACTCTGTGGAAGATACGCAGTATTTT.

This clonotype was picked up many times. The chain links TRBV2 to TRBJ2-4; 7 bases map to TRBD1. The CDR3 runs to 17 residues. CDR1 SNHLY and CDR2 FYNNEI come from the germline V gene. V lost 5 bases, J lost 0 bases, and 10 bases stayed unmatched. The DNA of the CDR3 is TGTGCCAGCAGTCATACCATACAGGGGACAGCCAAAAACATTCAGTACTTC. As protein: CASSHTIQGTAKNIQYF.

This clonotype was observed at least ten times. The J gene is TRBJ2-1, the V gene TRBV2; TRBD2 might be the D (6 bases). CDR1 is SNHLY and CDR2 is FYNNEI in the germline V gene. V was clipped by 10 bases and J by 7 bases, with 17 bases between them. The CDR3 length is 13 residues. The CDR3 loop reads CATVDSGGNEQFF. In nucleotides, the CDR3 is TGTGCCACAGTAGATAGCGGAGGGAATGAGCAGTTCTTC.

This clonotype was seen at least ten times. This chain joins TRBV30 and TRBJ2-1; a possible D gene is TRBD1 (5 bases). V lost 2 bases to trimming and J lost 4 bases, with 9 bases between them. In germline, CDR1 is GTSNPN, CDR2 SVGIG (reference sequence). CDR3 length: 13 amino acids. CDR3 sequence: CAWSLPGYNEQFF. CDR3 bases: TGTGCCTGGAGTCTCCCAGGGTACAATGAGCAGTTCTTC.

CDR3 sequence (DNA): TGCGCCAGCAGCCGCCTGACAGGGGGACCGAACACCGGGGAGCTGTTTTTT. Residues: CASSRLTGGPNTGELFF. The V and J genes are TRBV4-3 and TRBJ2-2, with TRBD1 matching over 9 bases. Germline V CDR1 and CDR2: LGHNA, YSLEER. The V gene end was trimmed by 4 bases and the J gene end by 0 bases; junction bases not matched to a gene: 6. The CDR3 sequence is 17 residues long.

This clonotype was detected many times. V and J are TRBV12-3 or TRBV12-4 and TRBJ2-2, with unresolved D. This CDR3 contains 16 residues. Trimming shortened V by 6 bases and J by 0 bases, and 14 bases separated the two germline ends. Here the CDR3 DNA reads TGTGCCAGCAGCCCAACAGCGATTACGAACACCGGGGAGCTGTTTTTT. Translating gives CASSPTAITNTGELFF.

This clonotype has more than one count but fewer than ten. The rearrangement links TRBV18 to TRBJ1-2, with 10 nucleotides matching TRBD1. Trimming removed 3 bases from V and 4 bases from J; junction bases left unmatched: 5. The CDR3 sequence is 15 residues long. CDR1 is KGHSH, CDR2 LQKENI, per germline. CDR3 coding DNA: TGTGCCAGCTCACCGGGACAGGGGCCCTTCTATGGCTACACCTTC. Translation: CASSPGQGPFYGYTF.

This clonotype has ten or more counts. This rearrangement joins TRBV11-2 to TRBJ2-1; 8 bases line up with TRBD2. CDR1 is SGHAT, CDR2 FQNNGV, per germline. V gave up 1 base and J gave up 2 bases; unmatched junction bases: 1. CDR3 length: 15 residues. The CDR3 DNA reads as TGTGCCAGCAGCTTAGCGACTAGCGCCTACAATGAGCAGTTCTTC. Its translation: CASSLATSAYNEQFF.

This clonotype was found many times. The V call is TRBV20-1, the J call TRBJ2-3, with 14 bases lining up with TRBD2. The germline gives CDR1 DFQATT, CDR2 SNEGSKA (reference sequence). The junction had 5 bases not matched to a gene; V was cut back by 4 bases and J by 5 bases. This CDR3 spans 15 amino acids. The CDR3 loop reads CSATTGTSGRDTQYF. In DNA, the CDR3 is TGCAGTGCTACCACCGGGACTAGCGGGAGAGATACGCAGTATTTT.

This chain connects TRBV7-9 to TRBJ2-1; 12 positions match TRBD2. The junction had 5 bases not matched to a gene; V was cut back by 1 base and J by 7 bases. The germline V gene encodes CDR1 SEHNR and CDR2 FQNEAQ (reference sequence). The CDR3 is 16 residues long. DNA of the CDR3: TGTGCCAGCAGCTTAGGACTAGCGGGAGTGGCAAATGAGCAGTTCTTC. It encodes CASSLGLAGVANEQFF.

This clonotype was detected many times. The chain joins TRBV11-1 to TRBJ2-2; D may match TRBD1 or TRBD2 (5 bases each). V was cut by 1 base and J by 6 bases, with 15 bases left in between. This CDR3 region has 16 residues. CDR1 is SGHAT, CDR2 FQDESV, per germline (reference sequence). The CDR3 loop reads CASSLGDLKPPGELFF. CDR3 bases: TGTGCCAGCAGCTTAGGGGACCTCAAGCCACCCGGGGAGCTGTTTTTT.

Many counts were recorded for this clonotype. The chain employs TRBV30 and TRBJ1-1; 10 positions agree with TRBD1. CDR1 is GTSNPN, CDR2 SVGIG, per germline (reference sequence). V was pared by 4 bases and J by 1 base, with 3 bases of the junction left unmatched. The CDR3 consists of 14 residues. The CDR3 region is CAWTRDRGNTEAFF. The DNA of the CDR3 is TGTGCCTGGACCAGGGACAGGGGGAACACTGAAGCTTTCTTT. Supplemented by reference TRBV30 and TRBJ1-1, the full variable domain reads SQTIHQWPATLVQPVGSPLSLECTVEGTSNPNLYWYRQAAGRGLQLLFYSVGIGQISSEVPQNLSASRPQDRQFILSSKKLLLSDSGFYLCAWTRDRGNTEAFFGQGTRLTVV.

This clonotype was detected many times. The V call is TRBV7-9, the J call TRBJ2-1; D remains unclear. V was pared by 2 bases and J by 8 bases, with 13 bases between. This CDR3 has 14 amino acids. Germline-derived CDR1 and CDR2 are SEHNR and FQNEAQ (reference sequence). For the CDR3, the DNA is TGTGCCAGCAGCTTAAGTCTGCCTTCGGATGAGCAGTTCTTC. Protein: CASSLSLPSDEQFF.

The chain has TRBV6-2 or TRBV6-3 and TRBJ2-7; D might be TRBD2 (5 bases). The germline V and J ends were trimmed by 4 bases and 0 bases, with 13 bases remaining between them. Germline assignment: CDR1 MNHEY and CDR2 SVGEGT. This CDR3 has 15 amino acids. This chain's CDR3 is CASSSLPGSSYEQYF. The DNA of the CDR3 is TGTGCCAGCAGTTCTCTACCGGGAAGCTCCTACGAGCAGTACTTC.

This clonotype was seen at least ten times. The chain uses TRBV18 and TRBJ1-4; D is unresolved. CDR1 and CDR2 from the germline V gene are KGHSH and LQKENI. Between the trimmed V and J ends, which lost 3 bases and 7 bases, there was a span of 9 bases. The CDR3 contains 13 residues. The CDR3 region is CASSPTQVEKLFF. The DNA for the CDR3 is TGTGCCAGCTCACCTACACAAGTTGAAAAACTGTTTTTT.

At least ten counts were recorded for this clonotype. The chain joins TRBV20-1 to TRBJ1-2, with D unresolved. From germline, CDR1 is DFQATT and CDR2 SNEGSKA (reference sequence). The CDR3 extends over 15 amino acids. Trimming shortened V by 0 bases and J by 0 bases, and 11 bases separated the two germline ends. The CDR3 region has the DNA TGCAGTGCTAGAGATCCTCGAAGAGCTAACTATGGCTACACCTTC. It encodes CSARDPRRANYGYTF.